One and the same sample provided the 14 T cell receptor beta chains below, sequenced in a study of tumor-infiltrating lymphocytes in primary liver carcinoma. TCR beta cDNA was prepared out of roughly 520 ng total RNA by means of a constant-region primer. Libraries covering TCR beta were generated through three nested multiplex PCR rounds (using a slightly modified ARM-PCR). Rounds one and two of PCR, each of 10 cycles, were primed with TRBV1-TRBV30 forward primers and a C-beta reverse primer. TCRdb reanalysed the multiplex PCR reads using MiXCR and keeps one entry per CDR3 protein. Among about 100,000 distinct CDR3 sequences listed, about 70% were seen once. From unsorted bulk tissue weighing roughly 17-31 mg, DNA and RNA were co-extracted. Sequenced input: liver tumor tissue from sampling region 2. Subset denoted: tumor region T2, inferior pole. The source is a woman aged 55-69 years with primary liver carcinoma and hepatitis B virus infection.

The V and J genes are TRBV25-1 and TRBJ2-1, with D unresolved. Per the germline V gene, CDR1 is MGHDK and CDR2 is SYGVNS. The CDR3 has 11 amino acids. The germline V and J ends were trimmed by 6 bases and 7 bases, with 7 bases remaining between them. The CDR3 bases are TGTGCCAGCAGAGGTGAGAATGAGCAGTTCTTC. Translated, it gives CASRGENEQFF.

Concerning this clonotype itself: Germline is not matched at one junction end, which may reflect a read error. The genes are TRBV5-5 and TRBJ2-5; tentative D call: TRBD1 (6 bases). Germline V gene data show CDR1 as SGHKS and CDR2 as YYEKEE (reference sequence). CDR3 length: 15 amino acids. CDR3 protein: CAGRLGATGRETQYF. DNA of the CDR3: TGTGCCGGCAGATTGGGGGCTACGGGGCGAGAGACCCAGTACTTC.

The sample holds many counts of this clonotype. The chain carries TRBV5-5 and TRBJ2-5, with D perhaps TRBD1 or TRBD2 (6 bases each). Trimming took 0 bases from V and 5 from J, leaving 14 bases between them. The CDR3 runs to 15 residues. Germline CDR1 reads SGHKS; CDR2 reads YYEKEE (reference sequence). CDR3 in DNA: TGTGCCAGCAGCTTGGTAGGGCAGGGGAGGGAGACCCAGTACTTC. It encodes CASSLVGQGRETQYF.

The rearrangement uses TRBV11-3 and TRBJ2-3, with D hard to call. The CDR3 is made up of 16 amino acids. Germline V gene lookup returns CDR1 SGHNT and CDR2 YENEEA. V gave up 9 bases and J gave up 3 bases, with 22 bases separating them. Written as DNA, the CDR3 is TGTGCCAGTAACTTAGGTCTAGAGGACCTGACAGATACGCAGTATTTT. This encodes CASNLGLEDLTDTQYF.

With regard to this clonotype: Since the CDR3 does not end with the conserved phenylalanine or tryptophan, this likely comes from a read error. The rearrangement uses TRBV12-3 or TRBV12-4 and TRBJ1-6; 7 bases match TRBD1. The CDR3 covers 15 residues. Trimming cost V 7 bases and J 9 bases; bases outside gene matches: 12. The CDR3 DNA sequence: TGTGCCAGCAACCAACGACAGGGCTCTAGTTCACCCCTCCACTCT. Translating gives CASNQRQGSSSPLHS.

The chain is built from TRBV28 and TRBJ2-7; 7 bases map to TRBD2. Trimming cost V 0 bases and J 4 bases; bases outside gene matches: 3. There are 14 residues in the CDR3. Per germline, CDR1 MDHEN and CDR2 SYDVKM. CDR3 DNA: TGTGCCAGCAGTTTATGCGGGACTATTTACGAGCAGTACTTC. Translating gives CASSLCGTIYEQYF.

This clonotype has just a few counts. Germline is not matched at one junction end, which may reflect a read error. The chain combines TRBV11-2 with TRBJ2-1; the D gene is possibly TRBD2 (5 bases). In germline, CDR1 is SGHAT, CDR2 FQNNGV. The CDR3 extends over 15 amino acids. The CDR3 DNA is TGTGCCAGCATCTGTGCTAGCTTGTTTAACAATGAGCATTTCTTC. It is translated as CASICASLFNNEHFF.

This clonotype occurred many times. The chain joins TRBV29-1 to TRBJ1-2, with a weak D call TRBD1 (6 bases). The ends were cut back, 3 bases at V and 5 bases at J, with 16 bases in the middle. Germline V gene data show CDR1 as SQVTM and CDR2 as ANQGSEA. The CDR3 spans 14 residues. The CDR3 coding sequence is TGCAGCGTTGATTTTGGCGGGGGCGGATATGGCTACACCTTC. Protein: CSVDFGGGGYGYTF.

Sample share makes this clonotype medium-sized. This chain links TRBV4-2 with TRBJ2-7; D is undetermined. Germline values: CDR1 LGHNA, CDR2 YNFKEQ. CDR3 length: 15 residues. The V and J ends lost 0 bases and 0 bases respectively, with 9 bases between them. The CDR3 nucleotides read TGTGCCAGCAGCCAAGATCTTGGCACCTCCTACGAGCAGTACTTC. Amino acids: CASSQDLGTSYEQYF.

Of note for this clonotype: An end of the junction does not agree with germline; a read error may underlie this. V usage is TRBV28 and J usage is TRBJ2-5; D is unresolved. This CDR3 region has 12 residues. Germline CDR1 is MDHEN and CDR2 is SYDVKM. CDR3 sequence (DNA): TGCGCCAGCAGCCAATCTCAGGAGACCCAGTGCTTC. Translating it yields CASSQSQETQCF.

At least ten counts were recorded for this clonotype. The chain recombines TRBV10-1 with TRBJ2-7, with 7 bases identical to TRBD1. The CDR3 consists of 15 residues. The junction had 10 bases not matched to a gene; V was cut back by 6 bases and J by 2 bases. Germline V CDR1 and CDR2: WNHNN, SYGVQD (reference sequence). The CDR3 here is CASSPGGSLAYEQYF. CDR3 in DNA: TGCGCCAGCAGCCCAGGGGGAAGCCTAGCCTACGAGCAGTACTTC.

A single count supports this clonotype. A junction end diverges from the germline sequence, so it may reflect a read error. V gene TRBV7-9 combines with J gene TRBJ2-7; D uncertain. The CDR3 totals 11 residues. Per the germline V gene, CDR1 is SEHNR and CDR2 is FQNEAQ (reference sequence). CDR3 DNA sequence: TGTGCCAGCAGCCCCCTCTCCGAGCAAAACTTC. It encodes CASSPLSEQNF.

Many counts were recorded for this clonotype. The V call is TRBV28, the J call TRBJ2-5; 10 positions match TRBD2. The CDR3 extends over 18 amino acids. Germline V lookup: CDR1 MDHEN, CDR2 SYDVKM. V dropped 2 bases and J dropped 5; count of bases not matched to a gene: 14. CDR3 bases: TGTGCCAGCAGTTTACGCAGGTCGGCTAGCGGGGGTAGTGAGACCCAGTACTTC. Translating it yields CASSLRRSASGGSETQYF.

The chain carries TRBV11-2 and TRBJ2-3; TRBD2 aligns across 10 bases. In germline, CDR1 is SGHAT, CDR2 FQNNGV. The ends lost 9 bases at V and 5 bases at J; junction bases unmatched: 26. The CDR3 totals 20 residues. CDR3 loop: CASTLDLSGLAGGGIDTQYF. The CDR3 nucleotides are TGTGCCAGTACCTTAGATCTAAGTGGGTTAGCGGGAGGAGGGATAGATACGCAGTATTTT.